This T cell receptor (beta chain) was documented in a study of OX40 agonist ivuxolimab in advanced cancers. Study context: Partial responses were achieved by three patients, one with hepatocellular carcinoma and two with cutaneous melanoma.

The germline gives CDR1 MNHNS, CDR2 SASEGT. The CDR3 length is 16 residues. The junction had 7 bases not matched to a gene; V was cut back by 0 bases and J by 2 bases. Profiled with immunoSEQ multiplex PCR; TCRdb holds only in-frame clones, not every one. The sample has around 94,000 clones, approximately 85% seen once. Study findings and constraints: Circulating CD4+ and CD8+ T cells showed clonal expansion by week 6 at 0.1 to 3.0 mg/kg. People who partly responded at 0.1-3.0 mg/kg had some of the least clonal expansion seen.

As concerns this clone: Its target is unknown.

If patients had autoimmune disease history or systemic immunosuppression, they were excluded. Sequenced here: CD4+ or CD8+ T cells sorted from blood, sampled in a trial of the OX40 agonist ivuxolimab. The chain links TRBV6-1 to TRBJ2-7, with TRBD1 identical over 7 bases. The sequence was collected from an adult with an advanced solid tumor such as melanoma, head and neck, liver or kidney cancer. The CDR3: CASSEAVGTATYEQYF. CDR3 bases: TGTGCCAGCAGTGAAGCGGTAGGGACAGCTACCTACGAGCAGTACTTC.